Each of the 11 T cell receptor beta chains below was sequenced from the same sample in a study of blood T cells in healthy people across ages. With a J-beta primer mix and a sample-barcoded 5' primer, a second PCR ran roughly 6 to 11 cycles. TCRdb processed the 5' RACE reads anew with MiXCR; each CDR3 protein has one entry. The data show some 1.5 million distinct CDR3 sequences, with 40% to 45% seen just once and approximately 4.1% held by the top ten. Sequencing used blood. The receptor set was obtained from a woman aged 18-29 years in good health.

The chain couples TRBV5-1 to TRBJ1-1, with 7 nucleotides matching TRBD1. Germline lookup yields CDR1 SGHRS and CDR2 YFSETQ. Losses at the gene ends were 3 bases for V and 7 bases for J; bases not matched to a gene: 9. The CDR3 has 14 residues. As DNA, the CDR3 is TGCGCCAGCAGCTCGAATCAGGGGGTTGGTGAAGCTTTCTTT. Encoded protein: CASSSNQGVGEAFF.

This clonotype showed up just a few times. The CDR3 is CASSLRTAYSGANVLTF. As DNA, the CDR3 is TGCGCCAGCAGCTTAAGGACAGCCTACTCTGGGGCCAACGTCCTGACTTTC. V usage is TRBV5-1 and J usage is TRBJ2-6; tentatively, D is TRBD1 (6 bases). V shed 2 bases and J shed 0 bases, with 12 bases lying between them. The CDR3 sequence is 17 residues long. Germline assignment: CDR1 SGHRS and CDR2 YFSETQ.

This clonotype was counted only a few times. The chain links TRBV6-6 to TRBJ2-3, with D unresolved. The CDR3 totals 13 residues. Between the trimmed V and J ends, which lost 5 bases and 4 bases, there was a span of 10 bases. In germline, CDR1 is MNHNY, CDR2 SVGAGI (reference sequence). For the CDR3, the DNA is TGTGCCAGCAGTAGGATCCTCGCAGATACGCAGTATTTT. Protein sequence: CASSRILADTQYF.

This clonotype was counted between two and nine times. The chain joins TRBV5-1 to TRBJ1-6; TRBD1 is a possible D gene (5 bases). This CDR3 contains 15 residues. V lost 2 bases, J lost 5 bases, and 11 bases lay in between. Germline V gives CDR1 SGHRS, CDR2 YFSETQ. CDR3 loop: CASSFGHDNNSPLHF. In DNA form, the CDR3 reads TGCGCCAGCAGCTTCGGACATGATAATAATTCACCCCTCCACTTT.

Worth noting for this clonotype: Being one base from a much bigger clone, this may be a read error. The rearrangement joins TRBV29-1 to TRBJ2-3; no definite D call. Germline V gene lookup returns CDR1 SQVTM and CDR2 ANQGSEA. V was trimmed by 4 bases and J by 2 bases, leaving 13 bases between them. The CDR3 totals 14 residues. CDR3 protein: CSVAPVSVTDTQYF. DNA of the CDR3: TGCAGCGTTGCCCCCGTGAGTGTCACAGATACGCAGTATTTT.

A few counts support this clonotype. V gene TRBV2 combines with J gene TRBJ1-1; D is ambiguous. CDR3 length: 16 residues. From germline, CDR1 is SNHLY and CDR2 FYNNEI. Trimming left V 3 bases short and J 1 base short, with 15 bases between. CDR3: CASSDGQPASNTEAFF. CDR3 DNA sequence: TGTGCCAGCAGTGACGGGCAGCCAGCCTCGAACACTGAAGCTTTCTTT.

The chain recombines TRBV5-1 with TRBJ2-1; 8 bases agree with TRBD1. There are 15 residues in the CDR3. V shed 5 bases, J shed 0 bases, and the junction held 4 bases outside the gene matches. The germline V gene has CDR1 SGHRS and CDR2 YFSETQ. DNA of the CDR3: TGCGCCAGCAGATCCAGGGGGCCCTCCTACAATGAGCAGTTCTTC. As protein: CASRSRGPSYNEQFF.

As regards this clonotype: A read error is likely, as this CDR3 ends without the conserved phenylalanine or tryptophan. The limits of the CDR3 on the DNA are not certain, so only TCRdb's listed CDR3 is given. The chain uses TRBV6-2 or TRBV6-3 and TRBJ2-5; the table's D call of TRBD1 was not tested on the DNA. Germline assignment: CDR1 MNHEY and CDR2 SVGEGT. A total of 14 residues make up the CDR3, ends included. This CDR3 is CASSPDPNGYTFGS.

The chain employs TRBV6-6 and TRBJ2-7; possibly TRBD1 for D (7 bases). This CDR3 is built from 15 residues. Trimming removed 2 bases at V and 5 bases at J, with 16 bases between. CDR1 is MNHNY and CDR2 is SVGAGI in the germline V gene (reference sequence). CDR3 region: CASSYEAGGINEQYF. CDR3 in DNA: TGTGCCAGCAGTTACGAGGCAGGGGGGATCAACGAGCAGTACTTC.

The table lists this clonotype with a few counts. The chain employs TRBV15 and TRBJ2-1, with D hard to call. Germline V lookup: CDR1 LNHNV, CDR2 YYDKDF (reference sequence). Deletions cut 1 base from V and 7 bases from J, with 17 bases between. CDR3 length equals 16 residues. The CDR3 loop is CATSRGLGFGANEQFF. The DNA for the CDR3 is TGTGCCACCAGCAGAGGGTTAGGGTTTGGAGCTAATGAGCAGTTCTTC.

The gene calls are TRBV4-1 and TRBJ2-5, with 13 bases matching TRBD2. The junction had 9 bases not matched to a gene; V was cut back by 6 bases and J by 5 bases. This CDR3 contains 16 residues. The germline CDR1 and CDR2 sequences are MGHRA and YSYEKL. The CDR3 nucleotides are TGCGCCAGCAGGTCCGGACTAGCGGGGGTAATCGAGACCCAGTACTTC. Translating gives CASRSGLAGVIETQYF.